The 29 T cell receptor beta chains listed next were all sequenced from one sample in a study of T cells in localized non-small cell lung cancer. The assay was immunoSEQ multiplex PCR, and TCRdb's table has in-frame clones only and misses some. The sample holds approximately 30,000 clones, around nine tenths seen once. Sequenced material: peripheral blood, taken before any cancer treatment. Source of these receptors: a woman aged 18-49 years with stage I lung adenocarcinoma.

The chain links TRBV6-5 to TRBJ1-1; D not resolved. Trimming shortened V by 4 bases and J by 2 bases, and 11 bases separated the two germline ends. In germline, CDR1 is MNHEY, CDR2 SVGAGI. This CDR3 is 14 amino acids long. The CDR3 here is CASSFIQENTEAFF. CDR3 sequence (DNA): TGTGCCAGCAGTTTTATCCAGGAAAACACTGAAGCTTTCTTT.

The chain employs TRBV6-4 and TRBJ1-1; D is unclear. The CDR3 totals 13 residues. Trimming took off 8 bases at V and 8 bases at J, with 18 bases between the two ends. Germline lookup yields CDR1 MRHNA and CDR2 SNTAGT. In DNA form, the CDR3 reads TGTGCCAGCCCTGGGAGGCGGGATGCCGAAGCTTTCTTT. Protein sequence: CASPGRRDAEAFF.

In this sample, this clone turned up a few times. This chain connects TRBV2 to TRBJ1-5; 8 nucleotides agree with TRBD1. With V trimmed by 8 bases and J by 5 bases, 5 bases remained unmatched. Germline CDR1 SNHLY, CDR2 FYNNEI. The CDR3 runs to 13 residues. CDR3 protein: CASRDRHYQPQHF. Written as DNA, the CDR3 is TGTGCCAGCCGGGACAGGCATTATCAGCCCCAGCATTTT.

This sequence joins TRBV10-3 and TRBJ2-4, with D maybe TRBD1 (6 bases). Trimming pared 0 bases from V and 9 bases from J, leaving 18 bases between. Germline V gene data show CDR1 as ENHRY and CDR2 as SYGVKD. The CDR3 covers 16 residues. The CDR3 region has the DNA TGTGCCATCAGTGAGTCTTCGGGACATCAAGGGGGCATTCAGTACTTC. Translated, it gives CAISESSGHQGGIQYF.

V and J are TRBV7-9 and TRBJ2-5, with D possibly being TRBD1 or TRBD2 (5 bases each). CDR1 SEHNR and CDR2 FQNEAQ come from the germline V gene (reference sequence). CDR3 length equals 18 residues. The V gene lost 2 bases and the J gene lost 0 bases, with 19 bases spanning the gap. CDR3 nucleotide sequence: TGTGCCAGCAGCTTACGGCATGGGACCGATAAGTACCAAGAGACCCAGTACTTC. As protein: CASSLRHGTDKYQETQYF.

The chain is built from TRBV7-9 and TRBJ1-2; possibly TRBD1 for D (5 bases). The CDR3 is 15 amino acids. Germline CDR1 is SEHNR and CDR2 is FQNEAQ (reference sequence). With 1 base removed from V and 7 bases from J, the gap between germline ends came to 16 bases. The CDR3 DNA is TGTGCCAGCAGCTTAGGTTGGGGGGTTAGGCGTGGCTACACCTTC. As protein: CASSLGWGVRRGYTF.

V gene TRBV13 combines with J gene TRBJ1-2, with D unclear. The CDR3 totals 14 residues. Looked up from germline, CDR1 is PRHDT and CDR2 is FYEKMQ (reference sequence). The CDR3, as DNA: TGTGTCACAGCAGTTAGGACTCTTAACTATGGCTACACCTTC. Translated, it gives CVTAVRTLNYGYTF. The full variable domain, completed using reference TRBV13 and TRBJ1-2, is AAGVIQSPRHLIKEKRETATLKCYPIPRHDTVYWYQQGPGQDPQFLISFYEKMQSDKGSIPDRFSAQQFSDYHSELNMSSLELGDSALYFCVTAVRTLNYGYTFGSGTRLTVV.

The rearrangement links TRBV9 to TRBJ1-1; D is possibly TRBD1 (6 bases). V was pared by 0 bases and J by 1 base, with 10 bases between. The CDR3 consists of 15 residues. Per germline, CDR1 SGDLS and CDR2 YYNGEE. The CDR3 coding sequence is TGTGCCAGCAGCGTAGACAGGGAGGGGAACACTGAAGCTTTCTTT. Its protein product is CASSVDREGNTEAFF.

The chain employs TRBV20-1 and TRBJ2-7; tentative D call: TRBD2 (6 bases). Deletions cut 6 bases from V and 5 bases from J, with 11 bases between. Per germline, CDR1 DFQATT and CDR2 SNEGSKA (reference sequence). This CDR3 spans 11 amino acids. The CDR3 here is CSARRGDEQYF. The CDR3 DNA sequence: TGCAGTGCCCGCCGCGGGGACGAGCAGTACTTC.

Only a few counts were recorded for this clone. This CDR3 reads CASSHISGALEGANVLTF. CDR3 in DNA: TGCGCCAGCAGCCATATAAGCGGGGCTCTTGAAGGGGCCAACGTCCTGACTTTC. This rearrangement joins TRBV4-3 to TRBJ2-6; 7 bases are a match to TRBD2. Germline V gene data show CDR1 as LGHNA and CDR2 as YSLEER. The CDR3 loop spans 18 amino acids. The trim removed 3 bases at V and 4 bases at J, leaving 12 bases unmatched.

The chain is built from TRBV6-5 and TRBJ1-4, with TRBD1 identical over 9 bases. CDR1 MNHEY and CDR2 SVGAGI come from the germline V gene. V shed 7 bases and J 3 bases; nucleotides not matched to a gene: 6. The CDR3 is made up of 15 amino acids. The CDR3 spells CASKQGARANEKLFF. Written as DNA, the CDR3 is TGTGCCAGCAAACAGGGGGCGCGTGCTAATGAAAAACTGTTTTTT.

The chain employs TRBV7-2 and TRBJ2-7, with 11 bases aligning to TRBD2. The V gene's germline CDR1 is SGHTA and CDR2 FQGNSA. This CDR3 is built from 15 residues. With V trimmed by 5 bases and J by 9 bases, 12 bases remained unmatched. For the CDR3, the DNA is TGTGCCAGCAGCCCTACCGGGACTAGCGGTATCGGGCAGTACTTC. As protein: CASSPTGTSGIGQYF.

This sequence joins TRBV30 and TRBJ2-7, with no clear D. Trimming took off 2 bases at V and 3 bases at J, with 8 bases between the two ends. The CDR3 extends over 12 amino acids. Germline CDR1 and CDR2: GTSNPN and SVGIG (reference sequence). The CDR3 loop is CAWSLDGYEQYF. CDR3 nucleotides: TGTGCCTGGAGTTTGGACGGCTACGAGCAGTACTTC.

The chain has TRBV6-5 and TRBJ2-1; D is perhaps TRBD1 (6 bases). V was cut by 2 bases and J by 7 bases, with 12 bases left in between. The CDR3 is 14 residues long. CDR1 MNHEY and CDR2 SVGAGI come from the germline V gene. DNA of the CDR3: TGTGCCAGCAGTTACCCCGGACAGCATAATGAGCAGTTCTTC. Protein: CASSYPGQHNEQFF.

The chain carries TRBV5-1 and TRBJ2-1, with 12 bases fitting TRBD2. The germline V gene has CDR1 SGHRS and CDR2 YFSETQ. CDR3 length: 16 residues. V trimming: 0 bases; J trimming: 5 bases; junction bases outside the gene matches: 3. The DNA for the CDR3 is TGCGCCAGCAGCTTGGGGGGACTAGCGGGCCACAATGAGCAGTTCTTC. Protein product: CASSLGGLAGHNEQFF.

The chain carries TRBV4-2 and TRBJ1-2; maybe TRBD1 (6 bases). The V gene's germline CDR1 is LGHNA and CDR2 YNFKEQ. The CDR3 contains 16 residues. V shed 3 bases and J shed 5 bases, with 19 bases lying between them. CDR3 residues: CASSQKGGRRGYGYTF. CDR3 DNA sequence: TGTGCCAGCAGCCAGAAGGGGGGACGGAGGGGGTATGGCTACACCTTC.

This clone is labeled medium-sized (0.01 to 0.1%). The limits of the CDR3 on the DNA are not certain, so only TCRdb's listed CDR3 is given. V gene TRBV30 combines with J gene TRBJ1-1. The CDR3 length is 14 residues, termini included. Per the germline V gene, CDR1 is GTSNPN and CDR2 is SVGIG (reference sequence). CDR3 in amino acids: CAWSFGAGPTEAFF.

The genes are TRBV11-2 and TRBJ1-2; D is possibly TRBD1 (5 bases). The CDR3 length is 13 residues. The V gene lost 4 bases and the J gene lost 2 bases, with 8 bases spanning the gap. Germline V gives CDR1 SGHAT, CDR2 FQNNGV. Here the CDR3 reads CASSSGPNYGYTF. The DNA of the CDR3 is TGTGCCAGCAGCTCGGGGCCAAACTATGGCTACACCTTC. The full variable domain, with the rest looked up from reference TRBV11-2 and TRBJ1-2, is EAGVAQSPRYKIIEKRQSVAFWCNPISGHATLYWYQQILGQGPKLLIQFQNNGVVDDSQLPKDRFSAERLKGVDSTLKIQPAKLEDSAVYLCASSSGPNYGYTFGSGTRLTVV.

CDR3 bases: TGCGCCAGCAGCCGGTCAGGGGGCGCCGACACCGGGGAGCTGTTTTTT. Protein sequence: CASSRSGGADTGELFF. The V and J genes are TRBV4-3 and TRBJ2-2; 8 nucleotides match TRBD1. Germline V gives CDR1 LGHNA, CDR2 YSLEER. The CDR3 length is 16 residues. The ends lost 4 bases at V and 3 bases at J; junction bases unmatched: 7.

The chain carries TRBV7-6 and TRBJ2-3, with 7 bases matching TRBD2. Trimming took 8 bases from V and 3 from J; bases not matched to a gene: 8. CDR1 is SGHVS and CDR2 is FNYEAQ in the germline V gene. This CDR3 comprises 14 residues. The CDR3 region has the DNA TGTGCCAGCGGGAGGGTTACATTTACAGATACGCAGTATTTT. Its translation: CASGRVTFTDTQYF.

V usage is TRBV7-6 and J usage is TRBJ1-3; D may be TRBD1 (5 bases). V lost 3 bases to trimming and J lost 2 bases, with 11 bases between them. Germline V gives CDR1 SGHVS, CDR2 FNYEAQ. This CDR3 contains 15 residues. The CDR3 loop is CASSLTGAAGNTIYF. For the CDR3, the DNA is TGTGCCAGCAGCTTGACCGGGGCGGCTGGAAACACCATATATTTT.

The chain recombines TRBV14 with TRBJ2-3; tentatively, D is TRBD1 (5 bases). The CDR3 has 13 residues. Trimming left V 3 bases short and J 4 bases short, with 8 bases between. The V gene's germline CDR1 is SGHDN and CDR2 FVKESK. The CDR3 protein is CASSQAGSDTQYF. The CDR3 DNA follows: TGTGCCAGCAGCCAGGCAGGGTCAGATACGCAGTATTTT.

The genes are TRBV2 and TRBJ2-7; 8 bases line up with TRBD2. The CDR3 runs 16 residues. Germline values: CDR1 SNHLY, CDR2 FYNNEI. Germline trimming cut 7 bases from V and 7 bases from J; bases unmatched to any gene: 18. The CDR3 spells CASTQILAGGPREQYF. CDR3 coding DNA: TGTGCCAGCACCCAAATCCTAGCGGGCGGCCCGCGGGAGCAGTACTTC.

The chain combines TRBV7-9 with TRBJ1-2; 8 bases fit TRBD1. CDR3 length: 15 residues. V shed 0 bases and J 8 bases; nucleotides not matched to a gene: 8. From germline, CDR1 is SEHNR and CDR2 FQNEAQ (reference sequence). The CDR3 DNA reads as TGTGCCAGCAGCTTAGCCGGGACAGGAATTCACGGCTACACCTTC. It yields the protein CASSLAGTGIHGYTF. The full variable domain, completed using reference TRBV7-9 and TRBJ1-2, is DTGVSQNPRHKITKRGQNVTFRCDPISEHNRLYWYRQTLGQGPEFLTYFQNEAQLEKSRLLSDRFSAERPKGSFSTLEIQRTEQGDSAMYLCASSLAGTGIHGYTFGSGTRLTVV.

The chain employs TRBV6-1 and TRBJ2-1; TRBD2 aligns across 10 bases. V lost 7 bases to trimming and J lost 1 base; unmatched junction nucleotides: 19. CDR1 and CDR2 from the germline V gene are MNHNS and SASEGT. The CDR3 is made up of 20 amino acids. This CDR3 reads CASIDRGLASGRYSYNEQFF. The CDR3 DNA reads TGTGCCAGCATTGACAGGGGACTTGCTAGCGGGAGATATTCCTACAATGAGCAGTTCTTC.

The chain joins TRBV7-2 to TRBJ2-7; D gene uncertain. CDR1 and CDR2 from the germline V gene are SGHTA and FQGNSA. V lost 0 bases and J lost 5, with 8 bases in between. The CDR3 is made up of 13 amino acids. The CDR3 here is CASSLAQAHEQYF. CDR3 coding DNA: TGTGCCAGCAGCTTAGCGCAAGCCCACGAGCAGTACTTC.

The CDR3 loop is CAWTGLAGVYEQYF. CDR3 sequence (DNA): TGTGCCTGGACTGGACTAGCGGGAGTCTACGAGCAGTACTTC. The genes are TRBV30 and TRBJ2-7; TRBD2 agrees at 13 bases. This CDR3 has 14 residues. V lost 4 bases to trimming and J lost 3 bases; unmatched junction nucleotides: 3. Germline V gives CDR1 GTSNPN, CDR2 SVGIG (reference sequence).

The rearrangement uses TRBV29-1 and TRBJ1-5; D is possibly TRBD1 (5 bases). The germline V and J ends were trimmed by 5 bases and 2 bases, with 13 bases remaining between them. The CDR3 loop spans 14 amino acids. The germline gives CDR1 SQVTM, CDR2 ANQGSEA. The CDR3, as DNA: TGCAGCGTTCGATTTTCAGGGCGCAATCAGCCCCAGCATTTT. As protein: CSVRFSGRNQPQHF.

The chain uses TRBV7-9 and TRBJ1-1; 7 bases are shared with TRBD1. V was clipped by 4 bases and J by 5 bases; unmatched bases: 10. The V gene's germline CDR1 is SEHNR and CDR2 FQNEAQ (reference sequence). The CDR3 has 15 residues. CDR3 coding DNA: TGTGCCAGCAGCTCACGACAGGGAATGGTAACTGAAGCTTTCTTT. It translates to CASSSRQGMVTEAFF.